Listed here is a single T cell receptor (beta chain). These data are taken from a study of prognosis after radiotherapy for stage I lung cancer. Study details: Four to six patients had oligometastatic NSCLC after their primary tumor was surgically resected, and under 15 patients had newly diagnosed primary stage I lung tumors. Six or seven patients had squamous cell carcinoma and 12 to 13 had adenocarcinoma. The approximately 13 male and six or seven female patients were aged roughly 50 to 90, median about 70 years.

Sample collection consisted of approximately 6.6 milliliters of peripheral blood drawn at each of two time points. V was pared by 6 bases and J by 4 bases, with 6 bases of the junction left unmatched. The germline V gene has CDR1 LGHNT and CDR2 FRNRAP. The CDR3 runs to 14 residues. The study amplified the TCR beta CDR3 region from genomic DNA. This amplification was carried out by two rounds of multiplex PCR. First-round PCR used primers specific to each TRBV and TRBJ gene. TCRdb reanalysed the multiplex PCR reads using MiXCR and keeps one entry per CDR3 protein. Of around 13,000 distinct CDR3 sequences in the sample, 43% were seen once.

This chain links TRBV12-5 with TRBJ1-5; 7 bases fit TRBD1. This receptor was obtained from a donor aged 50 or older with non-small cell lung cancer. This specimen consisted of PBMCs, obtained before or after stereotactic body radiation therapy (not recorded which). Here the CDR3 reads CASGGGQVNQPQHF. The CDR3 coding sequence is TGTGCTAGTGGCGGTGGACAGGTTAATCAGCCCCAGCATTTT.